Sequencing of this T cell receptor (beta chain) was carried out in a study of neoadjuvant nivolumab and ipilimumab in lung cancer. Overall study context: Patients got nivolumab 3 mg/kg on days 1, 15 and 29; combination added ipilimumab 1 mg/kg day 1. Study-wide results and caveats: Blood richness before therapy tracked richness in tumors resected after neoadjuvant therapy. Pathologic regression was not significantly tied to TCR clonality.

A note on this clone: Its antigen is not identified.

The protocol was immunoSEQ multiplex PCR, while the TCRdb copy is restricted to in-frame clones and leaves out a portion. The table includes 40,000 to 55,000 clones, around 89% detected once. The CDR3 has 16 amino acids. Looked up from germline, CDR1 is MGHDK and CDR2 is SYGVNS. Trimming removed 1 base from V and 4 bases from J; junction bases left unmatched: 7. The clonotype was recovered from an adult with non-small cell lung cancer. Some clones in this sample may be carry-over from other donors' samples. Sequenced here: blood, sampled before neoadjuvant nivolumab, alone or with ipilimumab. This chain uses TRBV25-1 with TRBJ1-2; 9 bases match TRBD1. DNA of the CDR3: TGTGCCAGCAGTGAATCGGGGGACAGGGCCCTCTATGGCTACACCTTC. Translation gives CASSESGDRALYGYTF.